This paragraph covers one T cell receptor beta chain sequence. This specimen comes from a study of blood T cell repertoires in COVID-19. Looking at the study overall: Sources were T cells, B-cell-depleted T cells, or PBMCs; the material itself was cDNA or gDNA.

Sequencing used immunoSEQ multiplex PCR; TCRdb keeps in-frame clones, though not all of them. This sample yields 97,000 or so clones, of which about 83% are seen a single time; 9.5% to 10% belongs to the top ten. This sequence was found in a man aged 40-55 years with active or convalescent COVID-19. Sequences were obtained from peripheral blood.

The CDR3 is CASSRTSGVSTDTQYF. The CDR3 DNA reads TGTGCCAGCAGCCGGACTAGCGGAGTTAGCACAGATACGCAGTATTTT. The chain uses TRBV7-2 and TRBJ2-3, with 10 bases identical to TRBD2. The germline gives CDR1 SGHTA, CDR2 FQGNSA. Germline trimming cut 5 bases from V and 0 bases from J; bases unmatched to any gene: 5. The CDR3 runs to 16 residues.